Listed here are 8 T cell receptor beta chains from one sample, sequenced in a study of cytomegalovirus exposure and HLA in healthy donors (dated by TCRdb to about 2017). The library came from the immunoSEQ multiplex PCR assay. For the multiplex PCR, a mixture combining 60 forward primers for TCR Vbeta segments and 13 reverse primers for TCR Jbeta segments was used. Imported from immuneACCESS, the table was reduced by TCRdb to in-frame sequences with V and J called. These copies leave out some clones; in studies compared against another copy, an unresolved V gene accounts for under half, and the cause of the remainder is not known. This sample has 130,000 or so clones in its table, and just over 65% of those were observed once. The top ten constitute 1.5% to 1.7% of the sample. The sample was PBMCs. These TCRs come from a man younger than 30 in good health and CMV-seronegative.

This clone was counted once. At one boundary the junction diverges from the germline segment, which might be a read error. The genes are TRBV7-9 and TRBJ2-7; TRBD1 agrees at 7 bases. Germline V gene sequence: CDR1 SEHNR, CDR2 FQNEAQ (reference sequence). This CDR3 has 15 residues. As DNA, the CDR3 is TGTCCCAGCAGCTTATCCCCGGACAGGACCTACGAGCAGTACTTC. Its translation: CPSSLSPDRTYEQYF.

V is TRBV6-6 and J is TRBJ2-3, with 7 nucleotides matching TRBD1. The V segment lost 5 bases and the J segment 3 bases; nucleotides outside the gene matches: 5. CDR1 MNHNY and CDR2 SVGAGI come from the germline V gene (reference sequence). The CDR3 has 14 residues. The CDR3 DNA reads TGTGCCAGCAGTCTCCGACAGGGTACAGATACGCAGTATTTT. This gives the protein CASSLRQGTDTQYF.

The chain has TRBV2 and TRBJ2-7; no definite D call. The CDR3 length is 10 residues. Per germline, CDR1 SNHLY and CDR2 FYNNEI. With 6 bases removed from V and 3 bases from J, the gap between germline ends came to 3 bases. In DNA, the CDR3 is TGTGCCAGCAGCAGCTACGAGCAGTACTTC. It codes for CASSSYEQYF.

This chain links TRBV5-1 with TRBJ1-1; D is ambiguous. Trimming removed 2 bases at V and 1 base at J, with 6 bases between. From germline, CDR1 is SGHRS and CDR2 YFSETQ. The CDR3 covers 13 residues. CDR3 protein: CASSFRGNTEAFF. Written as DNA, the CDR3 is TGCGCCAGCAGCTTTAGAGGGAACACTGAAGCTTTCTTT. The full variable domain, completed using reference TRBV5-1 and TRBJ1-1, is KAGVTQTPRYLIKTRGQQVTLSCSPISGHRSVSWYQQTPGQGLQFLFEYFSETQRNKGNFPGRFSGRQFSNSRSEMNVSTLELGDSALYLCASSFRGNTEAFFGQGTRLTVV.

The chain couples TRBV7-9 to TRBJ1-1; 11 nucleotides agree with TRBD1. J was trimmed by 5 bases and V by 5 bases; bases with no gene match: 10. The CDR3 loop spans 16 amino acids. Germline CDR1 SEHNR, CDR2 FQNEAQ (reference sequence). The CDR3 nucleotides are TGTGCCAGCAGCCCCTATATGGGACAGGGGGTTACTGAAGCTTTCTTT. This encodes CASSPYMGQGVTEAFF.

The chain links TRBV6-5 to TRBJ1-5; D is possibly TRBD1 (5 bases). CDR3 length equals 13 residues. Deletions cut 6 bases from V and 7 bases from J, with 13 bases between. Germline assignment: CDR1 MNHEY and CDR2 SVGAGI. The CDR3 coding sequence is TGTGCCAGCAGAGGACGCGGGGGACAGCCCCAGCATTTT. It codes for CASRGRGGQPQHF.

This chain uses TRBV28 with TRBJ1-5; the D gene is possibly TRBD1 (5 bases). The ends were cut back, 5 bases at V and 12 bases at J, with 14 bases in the middle. The CDR3 has 12 amino acids. Per the germline V gene, CDR1 is MDHEN and CDR2 is SYDVKM. CDR3 sequence: CASSPPGRGQHF. The DNA for the CDR3 is TGTGCCAGCAGTCCACCGGGGAGGGGCCAGCATTTT.

This chain joins TRBV5-1 and TRBJ1-2; D may be TRBD1 (6 bases). Per germline, CDR1 SGHRS and CDR2 YFSETQ. V lost 3 bases and J 4 bases, leaving 13 bases between the germline ends. This CDR3 is 14 amino acids long. For the CDR3, the DNA is TGCGCCAGCAGCTACAGGGAAGGGGGCTATGGCTACACCTTC. Amino acid sequence: CASSYREGGYGYTF.